These T cell receptor beta chains were read from a single sample in a study of cytomegalovirus exposure and HLA in healthy donors. Sequencing used immunoSEQ multiplex PCR; TCRdb keeps in-frame clones, though not all of them. The top ten hold 1.5% to 2% of the sample, which has 110,000 to 150,000 clones, more than 65% seen once. The sample was PBMCs. The receptor set was obtained from a woman in her thirties in good health and CMV-seronegative. Both conserved end residues are part of each CDR3. Each record gives: CDR3 DNA, CDR3 protein, D gene, J gene, V gene, clone size. A D gene is named only where the DNA matches it firmly. Clone size is not always given. Where it is, it says once, few, many or a class for expanded clones.

cdr3_nt: TGCAGTGATGCCTGCGATTTTCAGTACTTC
cdr3_aa: CSDACDFQYF
d_call: NA
j_call: TRBJ2-4
v_call: TRBV20-1
clone_size: NA

cdr3_nt: TGTGCCAGCAGTTTATCAGGGGGCGCGAGTGAAAAACTGTTTTTT
cdr3_aa: CASSLSGGASEKLFF
d_call: TRBD1
j_call: TRBJ1-4
v_call: TRBV6-5
clone_size: NA

cdr3_nt: TGTGCCAGCAGCCGACAGGGGGGAAGCACAGATACGCAGTATTTT
cdr3_aa: CASSRQGGSTDTQYF
d_call: TRBD1
j_call: TRBJ2-3
v_call: TRBV7-2
clone_size: once

cdr3_nt: TGTGCCAGCAGTGCGGAGGTCCCGCCCCTCCACTTT
cdr3_aa: CASSAEVPPLHF
d_call: NA
j_call: TRBJ1-6
v_call: TRBV2
clone_size: NA

cdr3_nt: TGTGCCAGCAGCTCCCAGGGACAGGACTACACAGATACGCAGTATTTT
cdr3_aa: CASSSQGQDYTDTQYF
d_call: TRBD1
j_call: TRBJ2-3
v_call: TRBV13
clone_size: NA

cdr3_nt: TGTGCCAGCATAGATTCTGGAAACACCATATATTTT
cdr3_aa: CASIDSGNTIYF
d_call: NA
j_call: TRBJ1-3
v_call: TRBV7-9
clone_size: NA

cdr3_nt: TGTGCCAGCAGTAGACAGCTTCAAGAGACCCAGTACTTC
cdr3_aa: CASSRQLQETQYF
d_call: NA
j_call: TRBJ2-5
v_call: TRBV7-8
clone_size: few

cdr3_nt: TGTGCCAGCAGTGAAAACAGAGATTCCTACGAGCAGTACTTC
cdr3_aa: CASSENRDSYEQYF
d_call: NA
j_call: TRBJ2-7
v_call: TRBV2
clone_size: few

cdr3_nt: TGTGCCAGTAGTATCGTCCAGGGGTACATAAATGATGGCTACACCTTC
cdr3_aa: CASSIVQGYINDGYTF
d_call: NA
j_call: TRBJ1-2
v_call: TRBV19
clone_size: once

cdr3_nt: TGTGCCAGTAGTATTAGCGGGCAGACCAAACCCTACAATCAGCCCCAGCATTTT
cdr3_aa: CASSISGQTKPYNQPQHF
d_call: NA
j_call: TRBJ1-5
v_call: TRBV19
clone_size: NA

cdr3_nt: TGTGCCAGTAGTATAGGGACTAGCGGGGGTAGAGATACGCAGTATTTT
cdr3_aa: CASSIGTSGGRDTQYF
d_call: TRBD2
j_call: TRBJ2-3
v_call: TRBV19
clone_size: NA

cdr3_nt: TGTGCCAGCAGCGTAGGAGGGTACAGCGTCCTGACTTTC
cdr3_aa: CASSVGGYSVLTF
d_call: NA
j_call: TRBJ2-6
v_call: TRBV9
clone_size: few

cdr3_nt: TGCGCCAGCAGCCGCGGGGGGAATACACTACTCAATGAGCAGTTCTTC
cdr3_aa: CASSRGGNTLLNEQFF
d_call: TRBD2
j_call: TRBJ2-1
v_call: TRBV5-1
clone_size: NA

cdr3_nt: TGTGCCAGCAGTACACCCTCATCCGGGACAGGGCAAGAGACCCAGTACTTC
cdr3_aa: CASSTPSSGTGQETQYF
d_call: TRBD1
j_call: TRBJ2-5
v_call: TRBV2
clone_size: NA

cdr3_nt: TGTGCCATCAGTGACTCGACTAGCGGGAGTGATGAGCAGTACTTC
cdr3_aa: CAISDSTSGSDEQYF
d_call: TRBD2
j_call: TRBJ2-5
v_call: TRBV10-3
clone_size: NA

cdr3_nt: TGTGCCAGCAGCTTAAGGGGCAGCCCTAATTCACCCCTCCACTTT
cdr3_aa: CASSLRGSPNSPLHF
d_call: NA
j_call: TRBJ1-6
v_call: TRBV7-3
clone_size: NA

cdr3_nt: TGTGCCACTACGGGACAGACGGGAAAAGTTGAAGCTTTCTTT
cdr3_aa: CATTGQTGKVEAFF
d_call: TRBD1
j_call: TRBJ1-1
v_call: TRBV28
clone_size: NA

cdr3_nt: TGTGCCTGGAGTAGCTGGGGCGTTATGAGCAATCAGCCCCAGCATTTT
cdr3_aa: CAWSSWGVMSNQPQHF
d_call: NA
j_call: TRBJ1-5
v_call: TRBV30
clone_size: NA

cdr3_nt: TGTGCCAGCAGCGTAGATGTAGGAGACTACTATGGCTACACCTTC
cdr3_aa: CASSVDVGDYYGYTF
d_call: NA
j_call: TRBJ1-2
v_call: TRBV9
clone_size: NA

cdr3_nt: TGTGCCAGTAGTATAGGTGGGAGCCCCCCCTACAATGAGCAGTTCTTC
cdr3_aa: CASSIGGSPPYNEQFF
d_call: NA
j_call: TRBJ2-1
v_call: TRBV19
clone_size: NA

cdr3_nt: TGTGCCAGCAGCTCCCTCGGACAGGGGACCGGGGAGCTGTTTTTT
cdr3_aa: CASSSLGQGTGELFF
d_call: TRBD1
j_call: TRBJ2-2
v_call: TRBV5-4
clone_size: NA

cdr3_nt: TGCGCCAGCAGCTTGGACAGAAACACAGATACGCAGTATTTT
cdr3_aa: CASSLDRNTDTQYF
d_call: NA
j_call: TRBJ2-3
v_call: TRBV5-1
clone_size: NA

cdr3_nt: TGCGCCAGCAGCTTGGGTCCTCAAGAGACCCAGTACTTC
cdr3_aa: CASSLGPQETQYF
d_call: NA
j_call: TRBJ2-5
v_call: TRBV5-1
clone_size: NA

cdr3_nt: TGTGCCAGCAGCTCGGGACTAGCGGGAGGGGCAGAGACCCAGTACTTC
cdr3_aa: CASSSGLAGGAETQYF
d_call: TRBD2
j_call: TRBJ2-5
v_call: TRBV7-2
clone_size: NA

cdr3_nt: TGTGCCAGCAGCCCGTTCGCGGCCGGGGAGCTGTTTTTT
cdr3_aa: CASSPFAAGELFF
d_call: NA
j_call: TRBJ2-2
v_call: TRBV5-4
clone_size: NA

cdr3_nt: TGTGCCAGCAGCTTAGGGCCGGGCTATGGCTACACCTTC
cdr3_aa: CASSLGPGYGYTF
d_call: NA
j_call: TRBJ1-2
v_call: TRBV11-2
clone_size: NA

cdr3_nt: TGTGCCAGCAGAAAAGGGACAGGGATGCGTAATCAGCCCCAGCATTTT
cdr3_aa: CASRKGTGMRNQPQHF
d_call: TRBD1
j_call: TRBJ1-5
v_call: TRBV6-6
clone_size: NA

cdr3_nt: TGTGCCAGCAGCGATTTGGGGGACAGAGATTCACCCCTCCACTTT
cdr3_aa: CASSDLGDRDSPLHF
d_call: TRBD1
j_call: TRBJ1-6
v_call: TRBV9
clone_size: NA

cdr3_nt: TGTGCCAGCAGCTACTCTTTAGCGGGAATCTCCTACAATGAGCAGTTCTTC
cdr3_aa: CASSYSLAGISYNEQFF
d_call: TRBD2
j_call: TRBJ2-1
v_call: TRBV7-9
clone_size: NA

cdr3_nt: TGCGCCAGCAGCGGCCTCCTTCGACTAGCGGGGACCACCTCCGATGGGGAGACCCAGTACTTC
cdr3_aa: CASSGLLRLAGTTSDGETQYF
d_call: TRBD2
j_call: TRBJ2-5
v_call: TRBV5-1
clone_size: NA

cdr3_nt: TGTGCCAGCGGGTACAGGGACGAGCAGTACTTC
cdr3_aa: CASGYRDEQYF
d_call: NA
j_call: TRBJ2-7
v_call: TRBV28
clone_size: NA

cdr3_nt: TGTGCCAGCAGGATCACAGGGACTATCCCAGATACGCAGTATTTT
cdr3_aa: CASRITGTIPDTQYF
d_call: NA
j_call: TRBJ2-3
v_call: TRBV6-5
clone_size: once

cdr3_nt: TGTGCCAGCAGAAGACAAGGGGCAGATACGCAGTATTTT
cdr3_aa: CASRRQGADTQYF
d_call: NA
j_call: TRBJ2-3
v_call: TRBV6-5
clone_size: NA

cdr3_nt: TGTGCCAGCAGTTTCGGTAGCACAGATACGCAGTATTTT
cdr3_aa: CASSFGSTDTQYF
d_call: NA
j_call: TRBJ2-3
v_call: TRBV28
clone_size: NA

cdr3_nt: TGCGCCAGCAGCTTGGGAGGGTCAGGCGACTACGAGCAGTACTTC
cdr3_aa: CASSLGGSGDYEQYF
d_call: NA
j_call: TRBJ2-7
v_call: TRBV5-1
clone_size: NA

cdr3_nt: TGTGCCAGCTCACCATACGCGATGAGCTACAATGAGCAGTTCTTC
cdr3_aa: CASSPYAMSYNEQFF
d_call: NA
j_call: TRBJ2-1
v_call: TRBV18
clone_size: NA

cdr3_nt: TGTGCCAGCAGCCGGAGGGCCGGGGGACAAGAGACCCAGTACTTC
cdr3_aa: CASSRRAGGQETQYF
d_call: NA
j_call: TRBJ2-5
v_call: TRBV7-3
clone_size: NA

cdr3_nt: TGCGCCAGCAGTGAAGGCAGCGCCTACGAGCAGTACTTC
cdr3_aa: CASSEGSAYEQYF
d_call: NA
j_call: TRBJ2-7
v_call: TRBV10-2
clone_size: NA

cdr3_nt: TGCGCCAGCAGCGGGGACAGTTTCAACACTGAAGCTTTCTTT
cdr3_aa: CASSGDSFNTEAFF
d_call: TRBD1
j_call: TRBJ1-1
v_call: TRBV5-1
clone_size: few

cdr3_nt: TGTGCCAGCAGCTTAGGGAGCGGGAGCTGGGAGACCCAGTACTTC
cdr3_aa: CASSLGSGSWETQYF
d_call: TRBD2
j_call: TRBJ2-5
v_call: TRBV7-3
clone_size: NA

cdr3_nt: TGTGCCAGCAGCTTGGACAGGAGCACAGATACGCAGTATTTT
cdr3_aa: CASSLDRSTDTQYF
d_call: TRBD1
j_call: TRBJ2-3
v_call: TRBV7-8
clone_size: few

cdr3_nt: TGTGCCAGCGGGAACAGGGGTTTTTCCACAGATACGCAGTATTTT
cdr3_aa: CASGNRGFSTDTQYF
d_call: TRBD1
j_call: TRBJ2-3
v_call: TRBV6-5
clone_size: NA

cdr3_nt: TGTGCCAGCAGCCCTAGGACAGCCAGCTCCTACAATGAGCAGTTCTTC
cdr3_aa: CASSPRTASSYNEQFF
d_call: NA
j_call: TRBJ2-1
v_call: TRBV7-9
clone_size: NA

cdr3_nt: TGTGCCAGCAGTCCGGACAGGGCGCCCCAGCATTTT
cdr3_aa: CASSPDRAPQHF
d_call: TRBD1
j_call: TRBJ1-5
v_call: TRBV2
clone_size: NA

cdr3_nt: TGTGCCAGCAGCCCAGGACAGGGGCAAAACGTCGGTCAGCCCCAGCATTTT
cdr3_aa: CASSPGQGQNVGQPQHF
d_call: TRBD1
j_call: TRBJ1-5
v_call: TRBV28
clone_size: NA

cdr3_nt: TGTGCCAGCAGTTGGGCCAAAAAGGGCAATCAGCCCCAGCATTTT
cdr3_aa: CASSWAKKGNQPQHF
d_call: NA
j_call: TRBJ1-5
v_call: TRBV28
clone_size: NA

cdr3_nt: TGTGCCAGCGTAACGGGGCGGGGGTATGGCTACACCTTC
cdr3_aa: CASVTGRGYGYTF
d_call: NA
j_call: TRBJ1-2
v_call: TRBV28
clone_size: NA

cdr3_nt: TGTGCCAGCAGCGACGGACAGGGCCGGGACACTGAAGCTTTCTTT
cdr3_aa: CASSDGQGRDTEAFF
d_call: TRBD1
j_call: TRBJ1-1
v_call: TRBV11-2
clone_size: NA

cdr3_nt: TGCGCCAGCAGCTTCTGGACCGGGACTAGCGACCACCAAGAGACCCAGTACTTC
cdr3_aa: CASSFWTGTSDHQETQYF
d_call: TRBD2
j_call: TRBJ2-5
v_call: TRBV5-1
clone_size: NA

cdr3_nt: TGTGCCAGCAGCGCGTCCCCTACTAGCACAGATACGCAGTATTTT
cdr3_aa: CASSASPTSTDTQYF
d_call: NA
j_call: TRBJ2-3
v_call: TRBV9
clone_size: few

cdr3_nt: TGCAGCGTGGCCTCTAGCGGGGGGGCCGATGGTACAGATACGCAGTATTTT
cdr3_aa: CSVASSGGADGTDTQYF
d_call: TRBD2
j_call: TRBJ2-3
v_call: TRBV29-1
clone_size: few

cdr3_nt: TGTGCCACCAGCTCCAATACAGGGAGCTATGGCTACACCTTC
cdr3_aa: CATSSNTGSYGYTF
d_call: NA
j_call: TRBJ1-2
v_call: TRBV15
clone_size: once

cdr3_nt: TGTGCCTGGAGTGTTCGGCCAGGGGTTCAGCCCCAGCATTTT
cdr3_aa: CAWSVRPGVQPQHF
d_call: NA
j_call: TRBJ1-5
v_call: TRBV30
clone_size: NA

cdr3_nt: TGTGCCAGTACCTCGACTAGCGGGGTGACAGATACGCAGTATTTT
cdr3_aa: CASTSTSGVTDTQYF
d_call: TRBD2
j_call: TRBJ2-3
v_call: TRBV19
clone_size: NA